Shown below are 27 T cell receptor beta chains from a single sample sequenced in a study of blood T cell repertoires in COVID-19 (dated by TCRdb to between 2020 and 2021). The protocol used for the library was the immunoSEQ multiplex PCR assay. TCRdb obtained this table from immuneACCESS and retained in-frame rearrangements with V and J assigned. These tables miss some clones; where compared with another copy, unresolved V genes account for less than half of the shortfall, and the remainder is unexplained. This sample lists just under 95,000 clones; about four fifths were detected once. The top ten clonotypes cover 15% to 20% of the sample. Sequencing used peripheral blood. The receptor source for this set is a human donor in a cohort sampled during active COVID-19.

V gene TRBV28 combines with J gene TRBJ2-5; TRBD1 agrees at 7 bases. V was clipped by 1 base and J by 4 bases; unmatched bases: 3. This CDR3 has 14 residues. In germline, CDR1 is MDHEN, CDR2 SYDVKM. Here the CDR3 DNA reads TGTGCCAGCAGTTTATACAGGGGTGGAGAGACCCAGTACTTC. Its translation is CASSLYRGGETQYF. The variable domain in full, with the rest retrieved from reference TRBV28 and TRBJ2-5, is DVKVTQSSRYLVKRTGEKVFLECVQDMDHENMFWYRQDPGLGLRLIYFSYDVKMKEKGDIPEGYSVSREKKERFSLILESASTNQTSMYLCASSLYRGGETQYFGPGTRLLVL.

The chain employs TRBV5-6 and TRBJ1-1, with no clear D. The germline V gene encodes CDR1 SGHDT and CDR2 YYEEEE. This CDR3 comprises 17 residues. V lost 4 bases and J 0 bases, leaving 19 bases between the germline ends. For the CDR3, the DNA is TGTGCCAGCAGCAAAGGTCGGCGGGATCCCATGAACACTGAAGCTTTCTTT. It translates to CASSKGRRDPMNTEAFF.

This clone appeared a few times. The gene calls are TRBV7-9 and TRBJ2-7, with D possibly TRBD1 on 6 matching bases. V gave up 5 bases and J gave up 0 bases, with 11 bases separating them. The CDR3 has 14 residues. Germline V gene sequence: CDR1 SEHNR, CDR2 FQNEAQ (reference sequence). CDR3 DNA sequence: TGTGCCAGCAGCGCGACAGGTAACTCCTACGAGCAGTACTTC. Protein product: CASSATGNSYEQYF.

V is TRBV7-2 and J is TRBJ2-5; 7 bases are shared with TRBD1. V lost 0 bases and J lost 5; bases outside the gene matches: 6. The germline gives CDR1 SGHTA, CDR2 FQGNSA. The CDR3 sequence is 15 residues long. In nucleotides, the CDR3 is TGTGCCAGCAGCTTAGCGATAGGGGGCTGGGAGACCCAGTACTTC. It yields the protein CASSLAIGGWETQYF. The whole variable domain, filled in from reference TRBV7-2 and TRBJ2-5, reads GAGVSQSPSNKVTEKGKDVELRCDPISGHTALYWYRQSLGQGLEFLIYFQGNSAPDKSGLPSDRFSAERTGGSVSTLTIQRTQQEDSAVYLCASSLAIGGWETQYFGPGTRLLVL.

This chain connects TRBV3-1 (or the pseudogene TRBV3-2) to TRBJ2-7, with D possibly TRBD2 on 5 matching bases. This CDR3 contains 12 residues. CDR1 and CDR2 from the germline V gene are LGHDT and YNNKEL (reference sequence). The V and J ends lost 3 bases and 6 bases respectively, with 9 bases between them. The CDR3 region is CASSQTMGEQYF. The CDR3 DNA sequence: TGTGCCAGCAGCCAGACTATGGGCGAGCAGTACTTC.

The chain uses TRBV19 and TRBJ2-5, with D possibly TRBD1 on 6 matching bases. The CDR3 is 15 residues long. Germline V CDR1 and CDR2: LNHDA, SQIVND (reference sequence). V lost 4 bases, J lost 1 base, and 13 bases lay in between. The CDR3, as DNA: TGTGCCAGTAGTACGTTATGGACAGCCCAAGAGACCCAGTACTTC. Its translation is CASSTLWTAQETQYF. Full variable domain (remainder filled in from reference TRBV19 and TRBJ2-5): DGGITQSPKYLFRKEGQNVTLSCEQNLNHDAMYWYRQDPGQGLRLIYYSQIVNDFQKGDIAEGYSVSREKKESFPLTVTSAQKNPTAFYLCASSTLWTAQETQYFGPGTRLLVL.

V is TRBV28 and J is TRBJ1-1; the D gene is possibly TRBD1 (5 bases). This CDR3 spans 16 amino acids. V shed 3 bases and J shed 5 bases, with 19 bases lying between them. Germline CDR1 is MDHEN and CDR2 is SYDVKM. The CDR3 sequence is CASSLVQGRKSTEAFF. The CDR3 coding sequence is TGTGCCAGCAGTTTGGTGCAGGGCAGGAAATCGACTGAAGCTTTCTTT.

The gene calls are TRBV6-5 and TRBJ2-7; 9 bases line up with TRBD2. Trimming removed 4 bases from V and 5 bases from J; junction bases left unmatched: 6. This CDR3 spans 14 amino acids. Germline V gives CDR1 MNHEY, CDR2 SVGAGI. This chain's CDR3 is CASSSAGTSNEQYF. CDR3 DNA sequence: TGTGCCAGCAGTTCAGCCGGGACTAGCAACGAGCAGTACTTC.

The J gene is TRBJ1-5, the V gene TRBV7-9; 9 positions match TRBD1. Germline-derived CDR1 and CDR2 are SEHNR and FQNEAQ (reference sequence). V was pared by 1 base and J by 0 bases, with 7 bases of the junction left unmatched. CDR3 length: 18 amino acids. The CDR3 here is CASSLVTGGWDSNQPQHF. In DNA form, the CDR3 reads TGTGCCAGCAGCTTAGTCACAGGGGGCTGGGATAGCAATCAGCCCCAGCATTTT.

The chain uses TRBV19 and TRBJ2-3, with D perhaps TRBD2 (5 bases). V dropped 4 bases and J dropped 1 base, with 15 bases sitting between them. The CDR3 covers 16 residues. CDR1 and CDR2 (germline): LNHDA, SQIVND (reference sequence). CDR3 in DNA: TGTGCCAGTAGTACTATCGGGATCTCGGGCACAGATACGCAGTATTTT. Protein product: CASSTIGISGTDTQYF.

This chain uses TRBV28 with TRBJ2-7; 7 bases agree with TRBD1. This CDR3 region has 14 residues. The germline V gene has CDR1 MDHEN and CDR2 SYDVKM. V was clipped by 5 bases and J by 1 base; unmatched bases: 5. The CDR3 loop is CASSRQGGSYEQYF. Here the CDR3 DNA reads TGTGCCAGCAGTAGACAGGGTGGGTCCTACGAGCAGTACTTC.

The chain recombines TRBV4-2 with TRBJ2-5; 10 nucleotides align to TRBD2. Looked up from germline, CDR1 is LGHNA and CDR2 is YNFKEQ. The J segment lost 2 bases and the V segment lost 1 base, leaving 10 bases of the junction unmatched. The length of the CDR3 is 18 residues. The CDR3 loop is CASSQGGGAGGPQETQYF. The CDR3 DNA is TGTGCCAGCAGCCAAGGGGGAGGAGCGGGAGGGCCTCAAGAGACCCAGTACTTC.

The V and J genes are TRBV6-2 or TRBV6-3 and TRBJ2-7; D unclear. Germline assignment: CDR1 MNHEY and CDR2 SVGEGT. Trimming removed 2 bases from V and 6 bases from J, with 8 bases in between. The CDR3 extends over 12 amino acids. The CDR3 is CASSYPDPEQYF. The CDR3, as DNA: TGTGCCAGCAGTTACCCAGATCCCGAGCAGTACTTC.

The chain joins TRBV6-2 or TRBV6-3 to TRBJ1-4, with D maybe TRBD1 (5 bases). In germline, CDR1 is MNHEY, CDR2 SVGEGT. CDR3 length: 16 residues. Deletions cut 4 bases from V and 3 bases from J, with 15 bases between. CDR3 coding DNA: TGTGCCAGCAGTTGGAGGGGTCGAGGAGCTAATGAAAAACTGTTTTTT. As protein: CASSWRGRGANEKLFF.

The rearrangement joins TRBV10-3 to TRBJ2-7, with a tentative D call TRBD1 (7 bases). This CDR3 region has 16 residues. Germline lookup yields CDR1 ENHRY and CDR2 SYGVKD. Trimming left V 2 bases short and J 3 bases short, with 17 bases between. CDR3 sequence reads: CAISEGGTAVIYEQYF. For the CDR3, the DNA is TGTGCCATCAGTGAGGGGGGGACAGCGGTGATCTACGAGCAGTACTTC.

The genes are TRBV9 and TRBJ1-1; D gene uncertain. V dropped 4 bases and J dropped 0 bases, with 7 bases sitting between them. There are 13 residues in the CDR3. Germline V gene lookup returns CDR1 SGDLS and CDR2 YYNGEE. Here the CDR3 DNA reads TGTGCCAGCAGCCAGTTTATGAACACTGAAGCTTTCTTT. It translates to CASSQFMNTEAFF.

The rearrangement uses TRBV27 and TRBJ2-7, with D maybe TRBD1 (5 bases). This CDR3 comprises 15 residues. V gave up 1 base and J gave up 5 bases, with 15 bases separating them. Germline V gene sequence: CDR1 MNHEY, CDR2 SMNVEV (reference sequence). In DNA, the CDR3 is TGTGCCAGCAGTTTATGGTACAGGTATCGAGACGAGCAGTACTTC. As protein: CASSLWYRYRDEQYF.

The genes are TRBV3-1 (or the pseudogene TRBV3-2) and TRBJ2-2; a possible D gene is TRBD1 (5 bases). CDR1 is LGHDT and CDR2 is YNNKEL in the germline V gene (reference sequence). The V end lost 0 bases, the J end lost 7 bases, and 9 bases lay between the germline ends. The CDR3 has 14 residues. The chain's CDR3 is CASSQDGRVGELFF. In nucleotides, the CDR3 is TGTGCCAGCAGCCAAGACGGCAGGGTCGGGGAGCTGTTTTTT.

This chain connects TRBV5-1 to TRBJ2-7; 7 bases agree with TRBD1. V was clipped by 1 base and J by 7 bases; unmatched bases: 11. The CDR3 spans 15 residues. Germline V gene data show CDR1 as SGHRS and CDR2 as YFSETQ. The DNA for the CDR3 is TGCGCCAGCAGCTTGAGTGGGACAGCCCGAGGTGAGCAGTACTTC. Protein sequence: CASSLSGTARGEQYF.

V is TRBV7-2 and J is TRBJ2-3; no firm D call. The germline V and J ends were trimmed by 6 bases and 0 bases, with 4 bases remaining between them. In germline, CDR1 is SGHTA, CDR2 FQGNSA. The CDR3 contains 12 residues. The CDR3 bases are TGTGCCAGCAGTCTCAGCACAGATACGCAGTATTTT. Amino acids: CASSLSTDTQYF.

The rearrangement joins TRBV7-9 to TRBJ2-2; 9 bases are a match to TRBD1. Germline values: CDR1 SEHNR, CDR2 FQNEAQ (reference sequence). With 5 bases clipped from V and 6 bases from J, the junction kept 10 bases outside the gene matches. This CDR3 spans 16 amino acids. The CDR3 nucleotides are TGTGCCAGCAGCGGGGCCGGGACAGGGAAGGCCGGGGAGCTGTTTTTT. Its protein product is CASSGAGTGKAGELFF.

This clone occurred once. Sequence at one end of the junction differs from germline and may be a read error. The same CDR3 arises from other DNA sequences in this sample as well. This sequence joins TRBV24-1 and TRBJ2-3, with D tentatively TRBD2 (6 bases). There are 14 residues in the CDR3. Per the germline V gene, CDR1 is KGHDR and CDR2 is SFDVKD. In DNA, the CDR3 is TGTGCCACCAGTGACCGGACTAACACAGATACGCAATATTTT. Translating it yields CATSDRTNTDTQYF.

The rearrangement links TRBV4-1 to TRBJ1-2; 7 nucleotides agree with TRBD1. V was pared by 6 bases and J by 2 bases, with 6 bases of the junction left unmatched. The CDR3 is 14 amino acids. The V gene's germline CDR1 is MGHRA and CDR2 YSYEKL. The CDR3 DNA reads TGCGCCAGCAGTCGGGGACAGCTAAACTATGGCTACACCTTC. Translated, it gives CASSRGQLNYGYTF.

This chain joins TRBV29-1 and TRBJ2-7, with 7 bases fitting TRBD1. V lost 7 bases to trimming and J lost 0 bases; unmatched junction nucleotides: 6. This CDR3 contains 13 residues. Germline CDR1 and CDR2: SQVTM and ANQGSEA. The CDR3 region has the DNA TGCAGCGCCCTACAGGGGAACTCCTACGAGCAGTACTTC. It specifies CSALQGNSYEQYF.

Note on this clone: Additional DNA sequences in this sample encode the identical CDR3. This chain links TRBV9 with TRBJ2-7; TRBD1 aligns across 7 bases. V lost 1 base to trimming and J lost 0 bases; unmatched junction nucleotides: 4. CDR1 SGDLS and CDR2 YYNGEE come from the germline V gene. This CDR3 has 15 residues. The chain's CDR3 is CASSVRDSGSYEQYF. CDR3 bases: TGTGCCAGCAGCGTAAGGGACAGCGGCTCCTACGAGCAGTACTTC.

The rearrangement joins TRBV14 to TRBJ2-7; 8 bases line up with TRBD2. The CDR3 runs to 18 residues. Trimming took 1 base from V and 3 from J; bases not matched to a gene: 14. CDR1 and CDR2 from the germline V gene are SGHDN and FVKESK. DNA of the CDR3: TGTGCCAGCAGCCAAGGGCAGGGATTAGCGGGGATCCTCTACGAGCAGTACTTC. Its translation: CASSQGQGLAGILYEQYF.

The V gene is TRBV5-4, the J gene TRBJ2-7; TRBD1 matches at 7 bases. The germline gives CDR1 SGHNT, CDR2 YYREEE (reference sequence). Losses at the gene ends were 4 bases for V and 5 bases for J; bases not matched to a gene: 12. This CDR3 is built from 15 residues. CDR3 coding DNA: TGTGCCAGCAGCGAGAGACAGGGCGGAACAAACGAGCAGTACTTC. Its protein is CASSERQGGTNEQYF.